The rows below give T cell receptor beta chains drawn from one sample of a study of shared clonotypes between healthy human individuals. The method was immunoSEQ multiplex PCR; TCRdb's version includes in-frame clones alone and lacks a portion of them. The sample lists roughly 2.1 million clones, 85% to 95% occurring once. Sequenced input: naive CD8+ T cells from PBMCs. The receptors were gathered from a man aged 18 to 35 in good health. Some clones in this sample may be carry-over from other donors' samples. The CDR3 runs from the conserved cysteine through the conserved F or W.

v_call: TRBV5-3
cdr3_length: 15
j_call: TRBJ1-4
cdr3_aa: CARSRPGTRGEKLFF

v_call: TRBV10-2
cdr3_length: 13
j_call: TRBJ2-3
cdr3_aa: CASSWGSTDTQYF

v_call: TRBV27
cdr3_length: 15
j_call: TRBJ2-5
cdr3_aa: CASSLLPDDQETQYF

v_call: TRBV30
cdr3_length: 15
j_call: TRBJ2-1
cdr3_aa: CAWSVLGGRYNEQFF

v_call: TRBV28
cdr3_length: 15
j_call: TRBJ2-7
cdr3_aa: CASSLTTAVTYEQYF

v_call: TRBV29-1
cdr3_length: 15
j_call: TRBJ2-1
cdr3_aa: CSVEGGSRSYNEQFF

v_call: TRBV27
cdr3_length: 17
j_call: TRBJ2-1
cdr3_aa: CASSSIRQRLRYNEQFF

v_call: TRBV19
cdr3_length: 15
j_call: TRBJ2-1
cdr3_aa: CASSHTGQGNNEQFF

v_call: TRBV2
cdr3_length: 12
j_call: TRBJ2-7
cdr3_aa: CASRNSLVEQYF

v_call: TRBV7-9
cdr3_length: 15
j_call: TRBJ2-2
cdr3_aa: CASSLVGMNTGELFF

v_call: TRBV7-6
cdr3_length: 16
j_call: TRBJ2-5
cdr3_aa: CASSLNTGVGEETQYF

v_call: TRBV5-1
cdr3_length: 15
j_call: TRBJ2-2
cdr3_aa: CASGGWELGTGELFF

v_call: TRBV6-5
cdr3_length: 15
j_call: TRBJ2-7
cdr3_aa: CASSLRTGNSYEQYF

v_call: TRBV11-3
cdr3_length: 16
j_call: TRBJ2-6
cdr3_aa: CASSPREGVGANVLTF

v_call: TRBV7-9
cdr3_length: 14
j_call: TRBJ2-3
cdr3_aa: CASSFTDSTDTQYF

v_call: TRBV7-9
cdr3_length: 13
j_call: TRBJ2-1
cdr3_aa: CASSNRPLVEQFF

v_call: TRBV2
cdr3_length: 13
j_call: TRBJ1-1
cdr3_aa: CASRGILGTEAFF

v_call: TRBV27
cdr3_length: 18
j_call: TRBJ2-3
cdr3_aa: CASSPFRASGSFTDTQYF

v_call: TRBV7-2
cdr3_length: 14
j_call: TRBJ2-1
cdr3_aa: CASSSRGLAGPQFF

v_call: TRBV7-8
cdr3_length: 14
j_call: TRBJ2-7
cdr3_aa: CASSQSTETYEQYF

v_call: TRBV4-2
cdr3_length: 16
j_call: TRBJ2-7
cdr3_aa: CASSQEGGSFSYEQYF

v_call: TRBV4-3
cdr3_length: 14
j_call: TRBJ2-7
cdr3_aa: CASRLSPVSDKQYF

v_call: TRBV2
cdr3_length: 17
j_call: TRBJ1-5
cdr3_aa: CASSGRPQGDSNQPQHF

v_call: TRBV7-9
cdr3_length: 16
j_call: TRBJ2-1
cdr3_aa: CASSSGTSPTYNEQFF

v_call: TRBV7-2
cdr3_length: 15
j_call: TRBJ1-3
cdr3_aa: CASSPDRGTGNTIYF

v_call: TRBV27
cdr3_length: 12
j_call: TRBJ2-1
cdr3_aa: CASRTGYNEQFF

v_call: TRBV5-4
cdr3_length: 13
j_call: TRBJ2-1
cdr3_aa: CASSWGTRNEQFF

v_call: TRBV11-2
cdr3_length: 13
j_call: TRBJ1-1
cdr3_aa: CASSPRESTEAFF

v_call: TRBV5-1
cdr3_length: 11
j_call: TRBJ2-7
cdr3_aa: CASSFGTEEYF

v_call: TRBV7-9
cdr3_length: 15
j_call: TRBJ2-7
cdr3_aa: CASSPRDNPLNEQYF

v_call: TRBV19
cdr3_length: 13
j_call: TRBJ1-1
cdr3_aa: CASSTVHNTEAFF

v_call: TRBV5-6
cdr3_length: 13
j_call: TRBJ2-1
cdr3_aa: CASSLAAAYEQFF

v_call: TRBV7-2
cdr3_length: 14
j_call: TRBJ2-3
cdr3_aa: CASSVTGGADTQYF

v_call: TRBV7-7
cdr3_length: 17
j_call: TRBJ2-2
cdr3_aa: CASSSGATSGRGGELFF

v_call: TRBV6-1
cdr3_length: 13
j_call: TRBJ1-1
cdr3_aa: CASSPGRYTEAFF

v_call: TRBV11-2
cdr3_length: 13
j_call: TRBJ2-3
cdr3_aa: CASSPRNTDTQYF

v_call: TRBV29-1
cdr3_length: 14
j_call: TRBJ2-5
cdr3_aa: CSVENRGAQETQYF

v_call: TRBV7-2
cdr3_length: 16
j_call: TRBJ2-3
cdr3_aa: CASSRATGGRRDTQYF

v_call: TRBV4-1
cdr3_length: 19
j_call: TRBJ2-5
cdr3_aa: CASSQDALRGTGFKETQYF

v_call: TRBV10-2
cdr3_length: 22
j_call: TRBJ1-5
cdr3_aa: CASTEALLPSGTESTSYQPQHF

v_call: TRBV5-1
cdr3_length: 15
j_call: TRBJ2-7
cdr3_aa: CASSIDRGRRYEQYF

v_call: TRBV9
cdr3_length: 14
j_call: TRBJ2-7
cdr3_aa: CASSNGVGGHEQYF

v_call: TRBV10-1
cdr3_length: 18
j_call: TRBJ2-3
cdr3_aa: CASSESSSGTPWTDTQYF

v_call: TRBV29-1
cdr3_length: 14
j_call: TRBJ1-1
cdr3_aa: CSVANPGEGTEAFF

v_call: TRBV12-5
cdr3_length: 15
j_call: TRBJ1-2
cdr3_aa: CASGLGEGAGRGYTF

v_call: TRBV27
cdr3_length: 13
j_call: TRBJ2-1
cdr3_aa: CASSLFSGNEQFF

v_call: TRBV11-2
cdr3_length: 15
j_call: TRBJ2-2
cdr3_aa: CASSLPGQITGELFF

v_call: TRBV5-6
cdr3_length: 15
j_call: TRBJ2-1
cdr3_aa: CASSPDSVMYNEQFF

v_call: TRBV5-1
cdr3_length: 19
j_call: TRBJ1-1
cdr3_aa: CASSLPRWRRDDPNTEAFF

v_call: TRBV11-2
cdr3_length: 15
j_call: TRBJ2-7
cdr3_aa: CASSLSRDSSYEQYF

v_call: TRBV9
cdr3_length: 15
j_call: TRBJ2-4
cdr3_aa: CASSVAYGTKDIQYF

v_call: TRBV25-1
cdr3_length: 14
j_call: TRBJ2-5
cdr3_aa: CASSEFSSWETQYF

v_call: TRBV29-1
cdr3_length: 16
j_call: TRBJ2-3
cdr3_aa: CSVEDRVVIRGDTQYF